This TCR beta chain was recorded in a study of blood T cell repertoires in COVID-19. At the level of the study: PBMCs, B-cell-depleted T cells, or T cells provided the cDNA or gDNA that made up the material.

The repertoire was sequenced with immunoSEQ multiplex PCR; TCRdb's copy has only in-frame clones and lacks some. The repertoire holds about 94,000 clones, with 84% as singletons. The CDR3 is 13 residues long. Trimming took off 3 bases at V and 4 bases at J, with 9 bases between the two ends. From germline, CDR1 is ENHRY and CDR2 SYGVKD. Sequenced: peripheral blood. The receptor was derived from a man aged 55 to 69 with acute or convalescent COVID-19. The rearrangement joins TRBV10-3 to TRBJ1-1; D gene unclear. CDR3 region: CAISEGSTTEAFF. The CDR3 bases are TGTGCCATCAGTGAAGGGAGTACCACTGAAGCTTTCTTT.